This is a list of T cell receptor beta chains from one sample in a study of CD39 and CD103 CD8 tumor-infiltrating T cells. Repertoires were generated with immunoSEQ multiplex PCR, while TCRdb's copy carries only in-frame clones and drops some. The profile shows over 950 clones, 65% to 75% of them singletons. The source material was CD39- CD103- CD8+ T cells sorted from the tumor. Receptor source: a human donor with ovarian cancer. CDR3s include the opening cysteine and the closing phenylalanine or tryptophan. A D gene is named only where the DNA matches it firmly. Expanded clones are given a class, and other clones once, few, many or no size at all.

V: TRBV19; J: TRBJ2-3; D: TRBD2; size: -; CDR3: CASSIEDGGFTDTQYF; DNA: TGTGCCAGTAGTATAGAGGACGGGGGGTTCACAGATACGCAGTATTTT
V: TRBV4-1; J: TRBJ2-7; D: TRBD2; size: few; CDR3: CASGRGGYEQYF; DNA: TGCGCCAGCGGGCGGGGGGGCTACGAGCAGTACTTC
V: TRBV2; J: TRBJ1-4; D: -; size: -; CDR3: CASSKQEDYEKLFF; DNA: TGTGCCAGCAGCAAACAGGAGGACTATGAAAAACTGTTTTTT
V: TRBV7-8; J: TRBJ1-2; D: -; size: -; CDR3: CASSLWQGFRYGYTF; DNA: TGTGCCAGCAGCTTATGGCAGGGTTTTAGGTATGGCTACACCTTC
V: TRBV4-2; J: TRBJ2-7; D: -; size: -; CDR3: CASSQVFRASSEQYF; DNA: TGTGCCAGCAGCCAGGTCTTTAGGGCGTCTTCCGAGCAGTACTTC
V: TRBV4-2; J: TRBJ2-1; D: TRBD2; size: -; CDR3: CASSQETLAGGNEQFF; DNA: TGTGCCAGCAGCCAAGAAACCCTAGCGGGAGGAAATGAGCAGTTCTTC
V: TRBV11-2; J: TRBJ2-5; D: -; size: -; CDR3: CASSLQSYTGETQYF; DNA: TGTGCCAGCAGCTTACAATCCTATACGGGGGAGACCCAGTACTTC
V: TRBV27; J: TRBJ2-5; D: TRBD2; size: -; CDR3: CASSLLAGGPGETQYF; DNA: TGTGCCAGCAGTTTACTCGCGGGAGGGCCTGGAGAGACCCAGTACTTC
V: TRBV6-5; J: TRBJ2-2; D: -; size: -; CDR3: CASSYDSGTGELFF; DNA: TGTGCCAGCAGTTACGACTCCGGGACCGGGGAGCTGTTTTTT
V: TRBV7-9; J: TRBJ1-1; D: TRBD1; size: once; CDR3: CASSWGQGPSNEAFF; DNA: TGTGCCAGCAGCTGGGGACAGGGGCCCTCGAATGAAGCTTTCTTT
V: TRBV7-3; J: TRBJ2-7; D: TRBD1; size: -; CDR3: CASSFDRGDEQYF; DNA: TGTGCCAGCAGCTTCGACAGGGGTGACGAGCAGTACTTC
V: TRBV4-3; J: TRBJ2-5; D: TRBD2; size: once; CDR3: CASSQERAGGRETQYF; DNA: TGCGCCAGCAGCCAAGAAAGAGCGGGAGGCCGGGAGACCCAGTACTTC
V: TRBV10-3; J: TRBJ1-2; D: -; size: -; CDR3: CAIRETSFGQFSNYGYTF; DNA: TGTGCCATCAGGGAGACCTCATTTGGACAGTTCTCTAACTATGGCTACACCTTC
V: TRBV28; J: TRBJ2-5; D: -; size: few; CDR3: CASQRLKETQYF; DNA: TGTGCCAGCCAACGGTTAAAAGAGACCCAGTACTTC
V: TRBV5-1; J: TRBJ1-2; D: -; size: -; CDR3: CASSGGGTYGYTF; DNA: TGCGCCAGCAGCGGGGGGGGAACCTATGGCTACACCTTC
V: TRBV7-2; J: TRBJ2-7; D: TRBD2; size: -; CDR3: CASSPVAGTLSYEQYF; DNA: TGTGCCAGCAGTCCAGTAGCGGGGACCCTCTCCTACGAGCAGTACTTC
V: TRBV28; J: TRBJ2-1; D: -; size: -; CDR3: CASSFKEGSEQFF; DNA: TGTGCCAGCAGTTTTAAGGAGGGAAGCGAGCAGTTCTTC
V: TRBV6-5; J: TRBJ1-1; D: -; size: -; CDR3: CASSSGDTEAFF; DNA: TGTGCCAGCAGTTCCGGGGATACTGAAGCTTTCTTT
V: TRBV13; J: TRBJ2-6; D: -; size: large; CDR3: CASSLGLRGSGANVLTF; DNA: TGTGCCAGCAGCTTAGGCCTAAGGGGATCTGGGGCCAACGTCCTGACTTTC
V: TRBV19; J: TRBJ2-3; D: -; size: -; CDR3: CASSISRGDTQYF; DNA: TGTGCCAGTAGTATATCTAGAGGAGATACGCAGTATTTT
V: TRBV6-1; J: TRBJ1-1; D: -; size: -; CDR3: CASSVGAADTEAFF; DNA: TGTGCCAGCAGTGTGGGGGCGGCGGACACTGAAGCTTTCTTT
V: TRBV6-1; J: TRBJ2-7; D: TRBD1; size: -; CDR3: CASSGAGTESYEQYF; DNA: TGTGCCAGCAGTGGCGCCGGGACAGAGTCCTACGAGCAGTACTTC
V: TRBV19; J: TRBJ1-5; D: -; size: -; CDR3: CATGLGNQPQHF; DNA: TGTGCCACGGGACTGGGGAATCAGCCCCAGCATTTT
V: TRBV2; J: TRBJ2-5; D: TRBD2; size: -; CDR3: CASSPGLAGVGRETQYF; DNA: TGTGCCAGCAGCCCGGGACTAGCGGGAGTAGGCAGGGAGACCCAGTACTTC
V: TRBV5-1; J: TRBJ2-7; D: -; size: -; CDR3: CVRGEGIAYEQYF; DNA: TGCGTCAGGGGGGAGGGGATAGCCTACGAGCAGTACTTC
V: TRBV28; J: TRBJ1-4; D: TRBD1; size: -; CDR3: CASSPKTGRKLFF; DNA: TGTGCCAGCAGCCCCAAGACAGGGCGAAAACTGTTTTTT
V: TRBV4-1; J: TRBJ2-1; D: -; size: -; CDR3: CASSQVKGSNEQFF; DNA: TGCGCCAGCAGCCAAGTAAAGGGGAGCAATGAGCAGTTCTTC
V: TRBV5-6; J: TRBJ2-7; D: -; size: -; CDR3: CASSSGQRTYEQYF; DNA: TGTGCCAGCAGCTCCGGACAGAGAACCTACGAGCAGTACTTC
V: TRBV7-9; J: TRBJ2-5; D: -; size: few; CDR3: CASSVMRGYETQYF; DNA: TGTGCCAGCAGCGTGATGAGGGGATATGAGACCCAGTACTTC
V: TRBV9; J: TRBJ2-1; D: TRBD2; size: -; CDR3: CASSGSTSGMWNEQFF; DNA: TGTGCCAGCAGCGGATCGACTAGCGGGATGTGGAATGAGCAGTTCTTC
V: TRBV6-6; J: TRBJ2-5; D: -; size: few; CDR3: CASSYSGVQETQYF; DNA: TGTGCCAGCAGTTACTCTGGGGTCCAAGAGACCCAGTACTTC
V: TRBV28; J: TRBJ2-3; D: TRBD2; size: -; CDR3: CASSLELAGATDTQYF; DNA: TGTGCCAGCAGTTTGGAACTAGCGGGGGCGACAGATACGCAGTATTTT
V: TRBV5-4; J: TRBJ1-6; D: -; size: -; CDR3: CASSSGFRKWPYNSPLHF; DNA: TGTGCCAGCAGCTCGGGATTCCGAAAGTGGCCCTATAATTCACCCCTCCACTTT
V: TRBV27; J: TRBJ2-1; D: -; size: -; CDR3: CATLGASGEQFF; DNA: TGTGCCACCCTCGGAGCATCGGGTGAGCAGTTCTTC
V: TRBV15; J: TRBJ2-7; D: -; size: -; CDR3: CATSRWWQGSDNEQYF; DNA: TGTGCCACCAGCAGATGGTGGCAGGGTAGCGATAACGAGCAGTACTTC
V: TRBV9; J: TRBJ2-7; D: TRBD1; size: -; CDR3: CASSVGFGTGSYEQYF; DNA: TGTGCCAGCAGCGTAGGCTTCGGGACAGGATCCTACGAGCAGTACTTC
V: TRBV30; J: TRBJ1-1; D: -; size: -; CDR3: CAWSPGSTEAFF; DNA: TGTGCCTGGAGCCCCGGGAGCACTGAAGCTTTCTTT
V: TRBV5-4; J: TRBJ2-7; D: -; size: -; CDR3: CASSLNTGTSTYEQYF; DNA: TGTGCCAGCAGCCTAAACACCGGGACTTCCACCTACGAGCAGTACTTC
V: TRBV7-9; J: TRBJ1-2; D: -; size: -; CDR3: CASSLSDTNYGYTF; DNA: TGTGCCAGCAGCTTAAGTGACACTAACTATGGCTACACCTTC
V: TRBV28; J: TRBJ1-5; D: -; size: few; CDR3: CASSFVAGQPNQPQHF; DNA: TGTGCCAGCAGTTTCGTCGCCGGACAGCCTAATCAGCCCCAGCATTTT
V: TRBV9; J: TRBJ2-3; D: TRBD2; size: -; CDR3: CASSVGTSGNRKDTQYF; DNA: TGTGCCAGCAGCGTAGGGACTAGCGGGAATCGGAAAGATACGCAGTATTTT